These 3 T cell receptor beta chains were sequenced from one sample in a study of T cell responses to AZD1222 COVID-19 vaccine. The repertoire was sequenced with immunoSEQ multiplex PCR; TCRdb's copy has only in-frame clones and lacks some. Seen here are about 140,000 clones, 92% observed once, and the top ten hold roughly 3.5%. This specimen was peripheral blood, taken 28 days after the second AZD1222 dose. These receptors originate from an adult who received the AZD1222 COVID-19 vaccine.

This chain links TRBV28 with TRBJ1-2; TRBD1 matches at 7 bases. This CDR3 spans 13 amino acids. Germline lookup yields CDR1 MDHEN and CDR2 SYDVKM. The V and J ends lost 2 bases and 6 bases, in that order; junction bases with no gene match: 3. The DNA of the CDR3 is TGTGCCAGCAGTTTAGGAGGGGGCGATGGCTACACCTTC. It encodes CASSLGGGDGYTF.

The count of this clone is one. CDR3 protein: CASSQGVGRTEAFF. CDR3 nucleotides: TGTGCCAGCAGCCAAGGAGTGGGAAGGACTGAAGCTTTCTTT. This chain connects TRBV4-2 to TRBJ1-1; D remains ambiguous. Trimming cost V 1 base and J 5 bases, with 11 bases left between them. CDR1 is LGHNA and CDR2 is YNFKEQ in the germline V gene. The CDR3 has 14 residues.

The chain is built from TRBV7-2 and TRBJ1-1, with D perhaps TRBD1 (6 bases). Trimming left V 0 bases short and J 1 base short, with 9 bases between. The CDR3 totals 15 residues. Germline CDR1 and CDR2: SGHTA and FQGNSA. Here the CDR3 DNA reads TGTGCCAGCAGCTTAGCGGGGGGCGGGAACACTGAAGCTTTCTTT. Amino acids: CASSLAGGGNTEAFF.